This T cell receptor (beta chain) was captured in a study of cytomegalovirus exposure and HLA in healthy donors. The trim removed 3 bases at V and 2 bases at J, leaving 12 bases unmatched. Germline V gene data show CDR1 as GTSNPN and CDR2 as SVGIG (reference sequence). This CDR3 region has 17 residues. Primers for the PCR totalled 60 Vbeta and 13 Jbeta. The repertoire was sequenced with immunoSEQ multiplex PCR; TCRdb's copy has only in-frame clones and lacks some. The table shows 130,000 or so clones, with roughly 70% occurring only once. This TCR came from a woman between 35 and 50 years old in good health and CMV-seropositive. The sample comprised PBMCs. V gene TRBV30 combines with J gene TRBJ2-3; 9 nucleotides align to TRBD2. Here the CDR3 reads CAWSRAGSGGYTDTQYF. CDR3 in DNA: TGTGCCTGGAGCCGGGCGGGTAGCGGGGGTTACACAGATACGCAGTATTTT.